These T cell receptor beta chains were read from a single sample in a study of vaccination and CD4 T cells after COVID-19. Their antigen targets remain unknown. TCRdb processed the PCR reads anew with MiXCR; each CDR3 protein has one entry. The table has fewer than 9,000 distinct CDR3 sequences, roughly three fifths seen once. The sample consisted of CD4+ T cells from blood, cultured in vitro. These receptors came from a human donor in good health. CDR3s include the opening cysteine and the closing phenylalanine or tryptophan. D genes are given only for firm matches. The size of a clone is reported for some rows only, either as once, few or many, or as a class for expanded clones.

>few|TRBJ1-5|NA|15|TRBV2
TGTGCCAGCAGGACGCAAGGTGGTCTGGCTCAGCCCCAGCATTTT
CASRTQGGLAQPQHF
>NA|TRBJ2-5|NA|13|TRBV5-4
TGTGCCAGCAGCTTGACATGGGGAGAGACCCAGTACTTC
CASSLTWGETQYF
>NA|TRBJ1-2|NA|13|TRBV6-2/TRBV6-3
TGTGCCAGCAGTTCTCACAGGGCGAGTGGCTACACCTTC
CASSSHRASGYTF
>medium-sized|TRBJ2-7|NA|13|TRBV7-9
TGTGCCAGCAAAGGCAGTCTTTCCTACGAGCAGTACTTC
CASKGSLSYEQYF
>NA|TRBJ1-5|NA|14|TRBV7-9
TGTGCCAGCAGCTTAGGAGAGGTTGGGCAGCCCCAGCATTTT
CASSLGEVGQPQHF
>NA|TRBJ1-1|NA|12|TRBV19
TGTGCCAGTAGTCCCCGGACAGCCGAAGCTTTCTTT
CASSPRTAEAFF
>few|TRBJ2-2|NA|14|TRBV20-1
TGCAGTGCGGCCCGGGGGGCTAACACCGGGGAGCTGTTTTTT
CSAARGANTGELFF
>NA|TRBJ1-2|TRBD1|16|TRBV7-9
TGTGCCAGCAGCTTAGGGGGACAGGGGGCTGTCTATGGCTACACCTTC
CASSLGGQGAVYGYTF
>NA|TRBJ2-7|NA|15|TRBV14
TGTGCCAGCAGCCCCAGCCGGCCGAGCTCCTACGAGCAGTACTTC
CASSPSRPSSYEQYF
>few|TRBJ2-7|NA|15|TRBV6-5
TGTGCCAGCAGTTCAGGGCGGGGTTGGTCTCACGAGCAGTACTTC
CASSSGRGWSHEQYF
>NA|TRBJ1-1|NA|13|TRBV19
TGTGCCAGCATAGGTGGAGGGAACACTGAAGCTTTCTTT
CASIGGGNTEAFF
>NA|TRBJ2-7|TRBD2|13|TRBV7-8
TGTGCCAGCAGCTTTCGGACTAGCTACGAGCAGTACTTC
CASSFRTSYEQYF
>few|TRBJ1-6|NA|13|TRBV20-1
TGCAGTGCTAGAGATTCTTTGCCCCCCACCCTCCACTTT
CSARDSLPPTLHF
>few|TRBJ2-1|NA|13|TRBV20-1
TGCAGTGCCCCTCCCAGGACCAGCAATGAGCAGTTCTTC
CSAPPRTSNEQFF
>few|TRBJ2-5|NA|14|TRBV7-2
TGTGCCAGCAGCTTCCCCGACAGAGAAGAGACCCAGTACTTC
CASSFPDREETQYF
>NA|TRBJ2-7|TRBD1|14|TRBV28
TGTGCCAGCAGCGTGACAGGGGCCCTCCACGAGCAGTACTTC
CASSVTGALHEQYF
>NA|TRBJ1-2|NA|12|TRBV19
TGTGCCAGTAGTATACAGTTCTATGGCTACACCTTC
CASSIQFYGYTF
>NA|TRBJ2-3|NA|14|TRBV30
TGTGCCTGGAGTGTACTTGGAGGGGCCGATACGCAGTATTTT
CAWSVLGGADTQYF
>few|TRBJ1-5|NA|15|TRBV19
TGTGCCAGTACCGTAGGGACCGTCGTCAATCAGCCCCAGCATTTT
CASTVGTVVNQPQHF
>once|TRBJ2-1|TRBD2|16|TRBV7-2
TGTGCCAGCAGCCGGCCCACTAGCGTCGGGTACAATGAGCAGTTCTTC
CASSRPTSVGYNEQFF
>few|TRBJ1-1|TRBD1|18|TRBV27
TGTGCCAGCAGTATCCGGGACAGGGGTATTAAGGGCTTCACTGAAGCTTTCTTT
CASSIRDRGIKGFTEAFF
>NA|TRBJ1-1|TRBD1|15|TRBV6-2/TRBV6-3
TGTGCCAGCAGTCCTACAGGGGGCCGGAACACTGAAGCTTTCTTT
CASSPTGGRNTEAFF
>few|TRBJ1-5|NA|14|TRBV6-5
TGTGCCAGCAGTTTTAAGGGCAACCGTCAGCCCCAGCATTTT
CASSFKGNRQPQHF
>NA|TRBJ1-1|TRBD1|15|TRBV27
TGTGCCAGCAGTTTAACAGGGGAAGGTTTCACTGAAGCTTTCTTT
CASSLTGEGFTEAFF
>NA|TRBJ1-5|NA|15|TRBV19
TGTGCCAGTAGTATTGGGTTCAGGGTTGGGCAGCCCCAGCATTTT
CASSIGFRVGQPQHF
>NA|TRBJ1-1|NA|14|TRBV6-5
TGTGCCAGCAGTTCCGCGGACAGGAACACTGAAGCTTTCTTT
CASSSADRNTEAFF
>NA|TRBJ1-5|TRBD1|15|TRBV28
TGTGCCAGCAGTGCAGGGGGTGCGGGCAATCAGCCCCAGCATTTT
CASSAGGAGNQPQHF
>NA|TRBJ2-7|TRBD1|13|TRBV27
TGTGCCAGCGCATACAGGGGGTTGCACGAGCAGTACTTC
CASAYRGLHEQYF
>NA|TRBJ2-7|TRBD2|17|TRBV20-1
TGCAGTGCTAGACCGTGGACTAGCGGCGCCAGCTCCTACGAGCAGTACTTC
CSARPWTSGASSYEQYF
>few|TRBJ1-6|NA|16|TRBV20-1
TGCAGTGCCACTAACAGGGATAGGTCCTATAATTCACCCCTCCACTTT
CSATNRDRSYNSPLHF
>once|TRBJ2-7|NA|15|TRBV20-1
TGCAGTGCTAGAGATCCGCTAGTTTCAGGCTACGAGCAGTACTTC
CSARDPLVSGYEQYF
>NA|TRBJ2-1|TRBD1|17|TRBV4-3
TGCGCCAGCAGCCAGCCTAATAAAGGGGGCGCCTCCAATGAGCAGTTCTTC
CASSQPNKGGASNEQFF
>NA|TRBJ2-7|TRBD2|18|TRBV7-8
TGTGCCAGCAGCTATACGGGACTAGCGGGAGGGAACACCTACGAGCAGTACTTC
CASSYTGLAGGNTYEQYF
>NA|TRBJ2-7|NA|14|TRBV2
TGTGCCAGCAGTGTTCGGCCCTATATAGGCGAGCAGTACTTC
CASSVRPYIGEQYF
>few|TRBJ2-1|TRBD1|13|TRBV7-2
TGTGCCAGCACCCCCAGGGGGTACAATGAGCAGTTCTTC
CASTPRGYNEQFF